The source of this T cell receptor (beta chain) is a study of T cell repertoires in cytomegalovirus infection. Background on the study: Indicated by public TCR beta signatures were CMV infection and matching HLA type. Overall study results and limits: In two of eight donors, the top clonotype was HLA-C-restricted CMV-specific. Of the TCR beta families, the public ones yielded a cumulative frequency that identified carriers of CMV plus the relevant HLA.

TCRdb processed the reads anew with MiXCR; each CDR3 protein has one entry. This sample has about 740,000 distinct CDR3 sequences, with 30% to 40% found just once. Remarks on this clonotype: Its specificity is unknown.

The material was cultured PBMCs, obtained from culture after CMV antigen stimulation. The clonotype originates from a human donor in good health (CMV status not recorded). Some clones in this sample may be carry-over from other donors' samples.

CDR3 nucleotides: TGTGCCAGCAGTGAAGTGGCGGGGACGGGAGATACGCAGTATTTT. It specifies CASSEVAGTGDTQYF. The chain uses TRBV6-1 and TRBJ2-3; possibly TRBD2 for D (6 bases). The CDR3 consists of 15 residues. The germline CDR1 and CDR2 sequences are MNHNS and SASEGT. Deletions cut 1 base from V and 5 bases from J, with 13 bases between.